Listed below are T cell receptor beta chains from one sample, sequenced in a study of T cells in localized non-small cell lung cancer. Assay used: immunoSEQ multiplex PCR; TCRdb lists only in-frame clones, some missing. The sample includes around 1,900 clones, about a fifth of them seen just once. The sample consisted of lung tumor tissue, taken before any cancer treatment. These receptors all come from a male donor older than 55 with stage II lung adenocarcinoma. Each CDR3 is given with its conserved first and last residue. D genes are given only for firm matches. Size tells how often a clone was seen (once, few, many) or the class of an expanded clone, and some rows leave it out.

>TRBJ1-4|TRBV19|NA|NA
CASKPTEGQGMGKLFF
TGTGCCAGCAAACCCACCGAGGGGCAGGGTATGGGAAAACTGTTTTTT
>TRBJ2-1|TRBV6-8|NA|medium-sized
CASSYDRQSSTYNEQFF
TGTGCCAGCAGTTACGATAGGCAGTCGAGTACCTACAATGAGCAGTTCTTC
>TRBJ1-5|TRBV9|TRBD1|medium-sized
CASSERGTGQGQPQHF
TGTGCCAGCAGTGAAAGGGGTACGGGACAGGGACAGCCCCAGCATTTT
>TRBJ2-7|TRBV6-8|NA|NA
CASSPWQREQYF
TGTGCCAGCAGCCCGTGGCAGCGCGAGCAGTACTTC
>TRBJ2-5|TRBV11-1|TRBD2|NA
CASSPRTSGEETQYF
TGTGCCAGCAGCCCGAGGACTAGCGGGGAAGAGACCCAGTACTTC
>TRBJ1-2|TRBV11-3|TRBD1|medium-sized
CASSLDLRGQGGGYTF
TGTGCCAGCAGCTTAGATCTAAGGGGACAGGGGGGCGGCTACACCTTC
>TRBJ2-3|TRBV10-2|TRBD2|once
CASSPGTSGGAGSTDTQYF
TGCGCCAGCAGTCCTGGGACTAGCGGGGGGGCCGGTTCGACAGATACGCAGTATTTT
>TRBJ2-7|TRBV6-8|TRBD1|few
CASSQKWDSYEQYF
TGTGCCAGCAGTCAGAAATGGGACAGCTACGAGCAGTACTTC
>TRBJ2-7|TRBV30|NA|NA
CAWSGSVYEQYF
TGTGCCTGGAGTGGTTCGGTCTACGAGCAGTACTTC
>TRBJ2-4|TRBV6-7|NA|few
CASSYPGPQGGHSVLPSNQYF
TGTGCCAGCAGTTACCCGGGACCCCAAGGAGGACATTCAGTACTCCCATCTAATCAGTACTTC
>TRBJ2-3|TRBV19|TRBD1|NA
CASSIGQGRGTQYF
TGTGCCAGTAGTATCGGACAGGGGCGGGGTACGCAGTATTTT
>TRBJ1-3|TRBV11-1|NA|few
CASSLDVVGRAGNTIYF
TGTGCCAGCAGCTTGGACGTGGTGGGGCGAGCCGGAAACACCATATATTTT
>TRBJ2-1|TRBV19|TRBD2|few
CASRMVGGIYNEQFF
TGTGCCAGTAGGATGGTGGGAGGGATCTACAATGAGCAGTTCTTC
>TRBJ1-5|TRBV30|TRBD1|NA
CAWSTGGNQPQHF
TGTGCCTGGAGTACAGGGGGGAATCAGCCCCAGCATTTT
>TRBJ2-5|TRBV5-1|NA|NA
CASSLGGEAETQYF
TGCGCCAGCAGCTTGGGAGGGGAGGCAGAGACCCAGTACTTC
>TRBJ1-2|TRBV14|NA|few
CASSQEGGDRHGYTF
TGTGCCAGCAGCCAAGAGGGTGGGGATCGCCATGGCTACACCTTC
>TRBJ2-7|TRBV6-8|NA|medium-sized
CASSLTASSYEQYF
TGTGCCAGCAGCTTGACCGCGAGCTCCTACGAGCAGTACTTC
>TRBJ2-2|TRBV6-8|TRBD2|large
CASSYSFTGTSGELFF
TGTGCCAGCAGTTACTCCTTTACCGGGACTAGCGGGGAGCTGTTTTTT
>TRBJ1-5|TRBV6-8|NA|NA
CASSYSFFPGSNQPQHF
TGTGCCAGCAGTTACTCGTTCTTCCCGGGTAGCAATCAGCCCCAGCATTTT
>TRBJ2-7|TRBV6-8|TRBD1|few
CASGDRDPPYEQYF
TGTGCCAGCGGAGACAGGGATCCCCCCTACGAGCAGTACTTC
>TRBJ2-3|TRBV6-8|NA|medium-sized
CASSYSGRLTDTQYF
TGTGCCAGCAGTTACTCGGGACGGCTCACAGATACGCAGTATTTT
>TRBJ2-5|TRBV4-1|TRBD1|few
CASSQEGTGVQETQYF
TGCGCCAGCAGCCAAGAAGGGACAGGGGTCCAAGAGACCCAGTACTTC
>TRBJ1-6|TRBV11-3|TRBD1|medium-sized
CASSQLQGIENSPLHF
TGTGCCAGCAGCCAGTTACAGGGGATAGAGAATTCACCCCTCCACTTT
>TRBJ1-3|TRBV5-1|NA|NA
CASSLGREAAGNTIYF
TGCGCCAGCAGCTTGGGGCGGGAAGCAGCTGGAAACACCATATATTTT
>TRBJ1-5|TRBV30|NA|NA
CAWSGAANQPQHF
TGTGCCTGGAGTGGGGCAGCAAATCAGCCCCAGCATTTT
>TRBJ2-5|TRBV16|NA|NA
CASSVDLAGAQETQYF
TGTGCCAGCAGCGTCGACCTCGCAGGGGCACAAGAGACCCAGTACTTC
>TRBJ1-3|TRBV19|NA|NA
CASSMASTGNSGNTIYF
TGTGCCAGTAGTATGGCATCTACAGGGAACTCTGGAAACACCATATATTTT
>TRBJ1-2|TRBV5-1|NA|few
CASSLGGSGSYGYTF
TGCGCCAGCAGCTTGGGAGGGTCAGGGTCCTATGGCTACACCTTC
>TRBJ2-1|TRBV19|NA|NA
CASSMGPYNEQFF
TGTGCCAGTAGTATGGGGCCTTACAATGAGCAGTTCTTC
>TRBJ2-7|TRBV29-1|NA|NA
CSVEQGNYEQYF
TGCAGCGTTGAACAGGGAAACTACGAGCAGTACTTC
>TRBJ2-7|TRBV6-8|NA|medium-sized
CASIEGEPFSSSSYEQYF
TGTGCCAGCATCGAAGGGGAGCCATTTTCCTCCTCCTCCTACGAGCAGTACTTC
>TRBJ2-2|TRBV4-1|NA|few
CTSSHGETGELFF
TGCACCAGCAGCCACGGGGAAACCGGGGAGCTGTTTTTT
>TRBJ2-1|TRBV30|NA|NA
CATTTGASSYNEQFF
TGTGCCACAACAACGGGCGCGAGCTCCTACAATGAGCAGTTCTTC
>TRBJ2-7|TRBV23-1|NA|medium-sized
CASSQSYGSSEQYF
TGCGCCAGCAGTCAATCATACGGATCGTCCGAGCAGTACTTC
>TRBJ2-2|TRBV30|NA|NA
CAWSGLEAGELFF
TGTGCCTGGTCAGGCCTAGAGGCCGGGGAGCTGTTTTTT
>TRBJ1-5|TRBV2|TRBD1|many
CASNTGGGNQPQHF
TGTGCCAGCAATACAGGGGGCGGCAATCAGCCCCAGCATTTT
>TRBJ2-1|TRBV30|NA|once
CACFGGTAQFF
TGTGCCTGTTTTGGGGGGACGGCGCAGTTCTTC
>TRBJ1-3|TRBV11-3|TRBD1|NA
CASTSRGMSGNTIYF
TGTGCCAGCACTTCCAGGGGGATGTCTGGAAACACCATATATTTT
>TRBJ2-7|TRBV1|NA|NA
CASSLRESIGTGSYEQYF
TGCGCCAGCAGCCTCCGAGAATCGATTGGGACAGGGTCCTACGAGCAGTACTTC
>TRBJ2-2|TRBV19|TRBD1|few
CASSIDSAGGMTGELFF
TGTGCCAGTAGTATAGATTCGGCAGGGGGCATGACCGGGGAGCTGTTTTTT
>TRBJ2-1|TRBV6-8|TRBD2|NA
CASTSGGAITIYNEQFF
TGTGCCAGTACTAGCGGGGGGGCCATAACAATCTACAATGAGCAGTTCTTC
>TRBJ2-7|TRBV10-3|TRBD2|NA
CAISEIQRGDDEQYF
TGTGCCATCAGTGAGATCCAGCGGGGGGACGATGAGCAGTACTTC
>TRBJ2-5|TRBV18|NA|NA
CASSLGRRETQYF
TGTGCCAGCTCACTTGGGAGAAGGGAGACCCAGTACTTC
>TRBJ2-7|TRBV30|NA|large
CAWSVPASEQYF
TGTGCCTGGAGCGTCCCTGCGAGTGAGCAGTACTTC
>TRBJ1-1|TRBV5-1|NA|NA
CASSTRTANTEAFF
TGCGCCAGCAGCACCCGGACGGCGAACACTGAAGCTTTCTTT
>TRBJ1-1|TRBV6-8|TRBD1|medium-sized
CASSSGTGGADTEAFF
TGTGCCAGCAGCTCCGGGACAGGGGGCGCGGACACTGAAGCTTTCTTT
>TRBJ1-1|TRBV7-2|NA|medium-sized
CASTKWGDTEAFF
TGTGCCAGCACCAAATGGGGGGACACTGAAGCTTTCTTT
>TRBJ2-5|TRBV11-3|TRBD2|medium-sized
CASSLTRAGAPQETQYF
TGTGCCAGCAGCCTAACCCGAGCGGGGGCCCCCCAAGAGACCCAGTACTTC
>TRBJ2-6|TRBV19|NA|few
CASGGSGANVLTF
TGTGCCAGTGGGGGTTCTGGGGCCAACGTCCTGACTTTC
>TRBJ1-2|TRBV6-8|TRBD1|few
CASSYRGREGATGYTF
TGTGCCAGCAGTTACAGGGGTAGGGAGGGGGCGACTGGCTACACCTTC
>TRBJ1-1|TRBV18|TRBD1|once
CASSPLQGYTEAFF
TGTGCCAGCTCACCCCTACAGGGGTACACTGAAGCTTTCTTT
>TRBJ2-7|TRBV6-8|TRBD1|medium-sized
CAVDRGTDNEQYF
TGTGCCGTTGACAGGGGGACTGACAACGAGCAGTACTTC
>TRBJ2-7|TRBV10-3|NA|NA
CAISETGLPNSYEQYF
TGTGCCATCAGTGAGACGGGCCTACCAAACTCCTACGAGCAGTACTTC
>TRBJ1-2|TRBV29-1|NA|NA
CSVFWRGYGYTF
TGCAGCGTATTCTGGAGAGGCTATGGCTACACCTTC
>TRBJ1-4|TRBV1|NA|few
CASSQETDTGNEKLFF
TGCGCCAGCAGCCAAGAGACCGACACTGGTAATGAAAAACTGTTTTTT
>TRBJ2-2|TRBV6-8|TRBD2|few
CASSYSGLAGQMNTGELFF
TGTGCCAGCAGTTACTCAGGACTAGCGGGACAGATGAACACCGGGGAGCTGTTTTTT
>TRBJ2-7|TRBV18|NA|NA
CASSPAGAYEQYF
TGTGCCAGCTCACCCGCAGGGGCCTACGAGCAGTACTTC
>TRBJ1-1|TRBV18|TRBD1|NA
CASSPRTGSDTEAFF
TGTGCCAGCTCACCAAGGACAGGGTCGGACACTGAAGCTTTCTTT
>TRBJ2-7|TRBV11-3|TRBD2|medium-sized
CASSQGAGATYEQYF
TGTGCCAGCAGCCAAGGAGCGGGAGCCACCTACGAGCAGTACTTC
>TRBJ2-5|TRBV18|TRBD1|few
CASSRDRETQYF
TGTGCCAGCTCACGGGACAGGGAGACCCAGTACTTC